This is a list of T cell receptor beta chains from one sample in a study of identical twins. One entry per CDR3 protein results from TCRdb running MiXCR on the 5' RACE reads. The table shows about 1.7 million distinct CDR3 sequences, with about 32% occurring only once. Sequences were obtained from cord blood. The receptors derive from a newborn girl in good health. The conserved cysteine and the conserved F or W are not part of the CDR3 here. A D gene is named only where the DNA matches it firmly. Not every row has a clone size; where given, it reads once, few, many or a size class.

ASSLVGAGVHEQY TRBV7-8 TRBD2 -
ASSLLEGSGSYEQF TRBV5-5 - -
ASSERGTGNGYT TRBV6-1 TRBD1 -
ASSQFHEQY TRBV3-1 - many
ASTLAGYKEQY TRBV12-3/TRBV12-4 TRBD2 once
ASRKTSTDTQY TRBV6-2/TRBV6-3 - many
SARTMQGPSTGELF TRBV20-1 - -
ASSLDLAGGPDTQY TRBV5-1 TRBD2 -
ASRAAVLRGNEQF TRBV5-1 - -
SASPYRVGSSSTEAF TRBV20-1 - once
ASSPGGVVRNIQY TRBV5-4 - -
AISESTTRKGHSEQF TRBV10-3 - few
ASRQEQGSTEAF TRBV5-1 - few
SALGRLNTEAF TRBV20-1 - few
ASSFVAGAYEQY TRBV28 TRBD2 -
ASSFWVQETQY TRBV5-1 - few
ASSPPGVEYEQY TRBV27 - -
ASSQARGLYDEQF TRBV14 - -
AISGRGGLNYGYT TRBV10-3 - -
ASSAGETNSPLH TRBV6-1 - few
ASSPRTLVRGTDTQY TRBV12-3/TRBV12-4 TRBD2 -
SASSPGRAYNYGYT TRBV20-1 - -
ASSPSRGQDTQY TRBV25-1 - -
SARDKGPRSSYNEQF TRBV20-1 - few
ASSSRLVGSYEQY TRBV11-2 - -
ASSLGTGAIQY TRBV7-9 TRBD1 few
ASSLAGVPYEQY TRBV7-2 TRBD2 many